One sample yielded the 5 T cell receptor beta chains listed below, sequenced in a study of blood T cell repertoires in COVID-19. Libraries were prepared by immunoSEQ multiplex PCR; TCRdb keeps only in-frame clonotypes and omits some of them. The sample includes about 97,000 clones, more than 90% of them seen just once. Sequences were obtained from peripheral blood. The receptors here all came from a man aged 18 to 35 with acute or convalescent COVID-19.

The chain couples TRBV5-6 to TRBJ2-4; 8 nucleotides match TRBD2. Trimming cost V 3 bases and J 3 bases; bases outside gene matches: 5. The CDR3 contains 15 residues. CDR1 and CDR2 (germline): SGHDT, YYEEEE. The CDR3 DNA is TGTGCCAGCAGCTCATTGCGGGGGGACAAAAACATTCAGTACTTC. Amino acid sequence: CASSSLRGDKNIQYF.

The CDR3 here is CASSLAGALTDTQYF. The CDR3 bases are TGTGCCAGCAGTCTAGCGGGGGCCTTGACAGATACGCAGTATTTT. V gene TRBV27 combines with J gene TRBJ2-3, with TRBD2 matching 10 bases. This CDR3 contains 15 residues. Germline V gene data show CDR1 as MNHEY and CDR2 as SMNVEV (reference sequence). V was pared by 5 bases and J by 3 bases, with 5 bases of the junction left unmatched.

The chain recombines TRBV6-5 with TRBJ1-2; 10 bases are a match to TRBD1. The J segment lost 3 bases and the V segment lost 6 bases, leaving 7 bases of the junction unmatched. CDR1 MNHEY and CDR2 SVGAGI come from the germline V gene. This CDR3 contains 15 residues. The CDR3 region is CASRTKGTGDYGYTF. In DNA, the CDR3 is TGTGCCAGCAGAACGAAGGGGACAGGGGACTATGGCTACACCTTC.

The CDR3 coding sequence is TGTGCCAGCAGCTTGGCGGGGGTTCGAAACGCTGAAGCTTTCTTT. Encoded protein: CASSLAGVRNAEAFF. The rearrangement links TRBV5-5 to TRBJ1-1; D perhaps matches TRBD1 (5 bases). CDR3 size: 15 residues. Germline V lookup: CDR1 SGHKS, CDR2 YYEKEE (reference sequence). Trimming cost V 0 bases and J 6 bases, with 15 bases left between them.

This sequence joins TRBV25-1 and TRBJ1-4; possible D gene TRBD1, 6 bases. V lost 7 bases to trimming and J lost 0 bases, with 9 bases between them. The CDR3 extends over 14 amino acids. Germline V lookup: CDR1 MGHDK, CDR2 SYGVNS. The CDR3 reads CASKDSSTNEKLFF. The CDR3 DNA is TGTGCCAGCAAGGACAGCTCAACTAATGAAAAACTGTTTTTT.